Following are 27 T cell receptor beta chains from one sample sequenced in a study of blood T cell repertoires in COVID-19. Method: immunoSEQ multiplex PCR; TCRdb's copy keeps in-frame clones and lacks some. The data hold 300,000 or so clones, with roughly nine tenths observed a single time. The sample was PBMCs or T cells enriched from blood (not recorded which). These receptors originate from a man between 60 and 75 years old who had recovered from COVID-19.

V gene TRBV29-1 combines with J gene TRBJ1-5; 9 nucleotides line up with TRBD1. In germline, CDR1 is SQVTM, CDR2 ANQGSEA. This CDR3 is built from 13 residues. With 4 bases clipped from V and 7 bases from J, the junction kept 5 bases outside the gene matches. CDR3: CSVGVDRGQPQHF. Here the CDR3 DNA reads TGCAGCGTTGGCGTGGACAGGGGCCAGCCCCAGCATTTT.

The chain has TRBV3-1 (or the pseudogene TRBV3-2) and TRBJ1-1; maybe TRBD1 (5 bases). The CDR3 is 15 residues long. Germline V gene sequence: CDR1 LGHDT, CDR2 YNNKEL (reference sequence). V lost 0 bases, J lost 4 bases, and 12 bases lay in between. The CDR3 here is CASSQDQGGGTEAFF. The DNA for the CDR3 is TGTGCCAGCAGCCAAGATCAGGGCGGCGGCACTGAAGCTTTCTTT.

The V gene is TRBV5-6, the J gene TRBJ2-1; 8 bases fit TRBD2. Germline V gene sequence: CDR1 SGHDT, CDR2 YYEEEE. The CDR3 is 15 residues long. J was trimmed by 6 bases and V by 2 bases; bases with no gene match: 7. The CDR3 nucleotides are TGTGCCAGCAGCTTCTTCAGCGGGGGTGTCAATGAGCAGTTCTTC. It encodes CASSFFSGGVNEQFF.

This clone was found once. The V call is TRBV19, the J call TRBJ1-3, with 8 positions matching TRBD1. Germline CDR1 is LNHDA and CDR2 is SQIVND (reference sequence). This CDR3 is built from 13 residues. The J segment lost 6 bases and the V segment lost 7 bases, leaving 5 bases of the junction unmatched. CDR3 residues: CASIPGGLNTIYF. Written as DNA, the CDR3 is TGTGCCAGTATTCCAGGGGGCTTAAACACCATATATTTT.

The chain employs TRBV3-1 (or the pseudogene TRBV3-2) and TRBJ2-1, with 11 nucleotides matching TRBD2. The CDR3 is 15 residues long. CDR1 LGHDT and CDR2 YNNKEL come from the germline V gene (reference sequence). With 4 bases clipped from V and 4 bases from J, the junction kept 3 bases outside the gene matches. CDR3 in amino acids: CASSPLAGVYNEQFF. The CDR3 DNA reads as TGTGCCAGCAGCCCACTAGCGGGAGTATACAATGAGCAGTTCTTC.

This chain joins TRBV5-1 and TRBJ1-5; D is possibly TRBD1 (6 bases). The CDR3 contains 15 residues. The germline V gene has CDR1 SGHRS and CDR2 YFSETQ. Trimming took 2 bases from V and 4 from J, leaving 13 bases between them. The CDR3, as DNA: TGCGCCAGCAGCTTAGAACCAGGGGAAAATCAGCCCCAGCATTTT. Translating it yields CASSLEPGENQPQHF.

The J gene is TRBJ1-5, the V gene TRBV11-2; 10 bases align to TRBD1. CDR1 is SGHAT and CDR2 is FQNNGV in the germline V gene. V was clipped by 5 bases and J by 6 bases; unmatched bases: 13. This CDR3 spans 17 amino acids. CDR3 DNA sequence: TGTGCCAGCAGCGGACAGGGGGGTTCATCTAGGGGTCAGCCCCAGCATTTT. Encoded protein: CASSGQGGSSRGQPQHF.

This rearrangement joins TRBV29-1 to TRBJ2-3, with 11 bases aligning to TRBD2. Trimming cost V 4 bases and J 3 bases; bases outside gene matches: 3. Germline V gene data show CDR1 as SQVTM and CDR2 as ANQGSEA. This CDR3 region has 14 residues. The DNA for the CDR3 is TGCAGCGTTGGGACTAGCGGGCCGACAGATACGCAGTATTTT. It specifies CSVGTSGPTDTQYF.

The CDR3 DNA follows: TGTGCCTGGAGTGCAGGAAGTCTCCAAGGCTACACCTTC. Translated, it gives CAWSAGSLQGYTF. The V gene is TRBV30, the J gene TRBJ1-2; no definite D call. V lost 1 base, J lost 8 bases, and 14 bases lay in between. Germline V gene data show CDR1 as GTSNPN and CDR2 as SVGIG (reference sequence). The CDR3 is made up of 13 amino acids.

The rearrangement links TRBV18 to TRBJ1-1, with D possibly being TRBD1 (5 bases). Deletions cut 2 bases from V and 1 base from J, with 8 bases between. CDR3 size: 14 residues. Germline V gene sequence: CDR1 KGHSH, CDR2 LQKENI. The CDR3 spells CASSPIRANTEAFF. The DNA of the CDR3 is TGTGCCAGCTCACCAATCAGGGCGAACACTGAAGCTTTCTTT.

This clone was seen a handful of times. V usage is TRBV14 and J usage is TRBJ1-4, with TRBD1 matching 9 bases. CDR1 SGHDN and CDR2 FVKESK come from the germline V gene. V shed 2 bases, J shed 7 bases, and the junction held 5 bases outside the gene matches. This CDR3 comprises 15 residues. As DNA, the CDR3 is TGTGCCAGCAGCCAAAAACAGGGGGCAGGTGAAAAACTGTTTTTT. Protein sequence: CASSQKQGAGEKLFF.

The genes are TRBV7-2 and TRBJ2-5; D is perhaps TRBD2 (6 bases). The CDR3 runs 13 residues. In germline, CDR1 is SGHTA, CDR2 FQGNSA. Trimming took off 5 bases at V and 2 bases at J, with 9 bases between the two ends. CDR3 sequence: CASSRGLQETQYF. DNA for the CDR3: TGTGCCAGCAGCCGGGGACTGCAAGAGACCCAGTACTTC.

This chain joins TRBV13 and TRBJ1-5; 8 bases match TRBD1. V was pared by 5 bases and J by 7 bases, with 4 bases of the junction left unmatched. The germline gives CDR1 PRHDT, CDR2 FYEKMQ (reference sequence). The CDR3 has 13 amino acids. For the CDR3, the DNA is TGTGCCAGCAGCAAAGACAGGGGACAGCCCCAGCATTTT. It codes for CASSKDRGQPQHF.

The gene calls are TRBV7-8 and TRBJ1-1; possibly TRBD1 for D (6 bases). Trimming removed 5 bases at V and 11 bases at J, with 12 bases between. This CDR3 is 11 amino acids long. The V gene's germline CDR1 is SGHVS and CDR2 FQNEAQ. CDR3 amino acids: CASSTGQTAFF. Written as DNA, the CDR3 is TGTGCCAGCAGCACCGGACAGACCGCTTTCTTT. Drawing the rest from reference TRBV7-8 and TRBJ1-1, the complete variable domain is GAGVSQSPRYKVAKRGQDVALRCDPISGHVSLFWYQQALGQGPEFLTYFQNEAQLDKSGLPSDRFFAERPEGSVSTLKIQRTQQEDSAVYLCASSTGQTAFFGQGTRLTVV.

The rearrangement uses TRBV5-1 and TRBJ1-2; 8 nucleotides match TRBD1. The CDR3 sequence is 15 residues long. The germline CDR1 and CDR2 sequences are SGHRS and YFSETQ. V trimming: 4 bases; J trimming: 7 bases; junction bases outside the gene matches: 12. The CDR3 bases are TGCGCCAGCAGCCCATACTCCGGGACAGGAGTTGGCTACACCTTC. This sequence encodes CASSPYSGTGVGYTF.

Only a few counts were recorded for this clone. CDR3 in DNA: TGCAGCGTTGTCGGCAGGTCCGGCTACGAGCAGTACTTC. Protein: CSVVGRSGYEQYF. V is TRBV29-1 and J is TRBJ2-7, with D unresolved. Trimming stripped 4 bases from V and 3 bases from J, with 13 bases between. The germline V gene encodes CDR1 SQVTM and CDR2 ANQGSEA. This CDR3 has 13 residues.

This rearrangement joins TRBV4-2 to TRBJ2-2, with D unresolved. The CDR3 has 16 amino acids. Per the germline V gene, CDR1 is LGHNA and CDR2 is YNFKEQ. V gave up 4 bases and J gave up 4 bases, with 16 bases separating them. The CDR3 reads CASSRPGQDPTGELFF. For the CDR3, the DNA is TGTGCCAGCAGCCGCCCAGGTCAGGATCCCACCGGGGAGCTGTTTTTT.

The V and J genes are TRBV7-2 and TRBJ1-4; D not certain. V was pared by 2 bases and J by 4 bases, with 8 bases between. The CDR3 runs 14 residues. Germline loops: CDR1 SGHTA, CDR2 FQGNSA. The CDR3 bases are TGTGCCAGCAGCTTAAACAGCTATAATGAAAAACTGTTTTTT. This sequence encodes CASSLNSYNEKLFF.

V gene TRBV27 combines with J gene TRBJ1-5; 7 bases line up with TRBD1. The germline V gene encodes CDR1 MNHEY and CDR2 SMNVEV (reference sequence). J gave up 1 base and V 2 bases, and 5 bases lay outside the gene matches. CDR3 length: 16 amino acids. The CDR3 DNA follows: TGTGCCAGCAGTTTAAGAGGGGGCTACAGCAATCAGCCCCAGCATTTT. It is translated as CASSLRGGYSNQPQHF.

The chain joins TRBV14 to TRBJ1-2; unclear D gene. The ends were cut back, 6 bases at V and 5 bases at J, with 16 bases in the middle. Germline CDR1 is SGHDN and CDR2 is FVKESK. This CDR3 has 14 amino acids. The CDR3 bases are TGTGCCAGCAGAAGAGGAGGGTCGGTGTATGGCTACACCTTC. This encodes CASRRGGSVYGYTF.

A few counts support this clone. The CDR3 loop is CASSLRLAGGPREQYF. As DNA, the CDR3 is TGTGCCAGTAGTCTTCGACTAGCGGGAGGGCCGCGGGAGCAGTACTTC. The rearrangement joins TRBV19 to TRBJ2-7, with TRBD2 identical over 14 bases. After removal of 5 bases from V and 7 bases from J, the junction contained 10 bases not matched to a gene. The CDR3 is made up of 16 amino acids. Germline lookup yields CDR1 LNHDA and CDR2 SQIVND (reference sequence).

This chain links TRBV11-2 with TRBJ2-2; 11 positions agree with TRBD2. The V and J ends lost 7 bases and 1 base, in that order; junction bases with no gene match: 11. Germline V gives CDR1 SGHAT, CDR2 FQNNGV. This CDR3 region has 18 residues. CDR3 bases: TGTGCCAGCAACACTCAACGAGGGACTAGCGGGAACACCGGGGAGCTGTTTTTT. Amino acids: CASNTQRGTSGNTGELFF. Full variable domain (rest looked up from reference TRBV11-2 and TRBJ2-2): EAGVAQSPRYKIIEKRQSVAFWCNPISGHATLYWYQQILGQGPKLLIQFQNNGVVDDSQLPKDRFSAERLKGVDSTLKIQPAKLEDSAVYLCASNTQRGTSGNTGELFFGEGSRLTVL.

V usage is TRBV7-2 and J usage is TRBJ1-5, with TRBD1 as a possible D gene (5 bases). This CDR3 has 15 amino acids. Germline V gene data show CDR1 as SGHTA and CDR2 as FQGNSA. V lost 0 bases and J 6 bases, leaving 12 bases between the germline ends. The CDR3 loop reads CASSLAVWGGQPQHF. The CDR3 DNA reads TGTGCCAGCAGCTTAGCTGTTTGGGGGGGTCAGCCCCAGCATTTT.

This chain links TRBV10-1 with TRBJ2-7; D may be TRBD2 (5 bases). The CDR3 extends over 13 amino acids. Germline CDR1 is WNHNN and CDR2 is SYGVQD (reference sequence). With 7 bases removed from V and 1 base from J, the gap between germline ends came to 11 bases. The CDR3 protein is CASIAGYSYEQYF. The CDR3 DNA follows: TGCGCCAGCATTGCGGGCTATTCCTACGAGCAGTACTTC.

The V call is TRBV18, the J call TRBJ1-5; D is uncertain. The CDR3 has 12 residues. CDR1 is KGHSH and CDR2 is LQKENI in the germline V gene. The V and J ends lost 4 bases and 8 bases respectively, with 9 bases between them. The CDR3 region has the DNA TGTGCCAGCTCACAGGGAGTGGAGCCCCAGCATTTT. As protein: CASSQGVEPQHF. Filled out from reference TRBV18 and TRBJ1-5, the complete variable domain reads NAGVMQNPRHLVRRRGQEARLRCSPMKGHSHVYWYRQLPEEGLKFMVYLQKENIIDESGMPKERFSAEFPKEGPSILRIQQVVRGDSAAYFCASSQGVEPQHFGDGTRLSIL.

This clone appeared a few times. The CDR3 nucleotides are TGTGCCAGTAGTACCAAAAGGACAGGGCTTAGCAATCAGCCCCAGCATTTT. Amino acid sequence: CASSTKRTGLSNQPQHF. The V and J genes are TRBV19 and TRBJ1-5; 8 nucleotides match TRBD1. The CDR3 totals 17 residues. V dropped 4 bases and J dropped 0; count of bases not matched to a gene: 8. Germline V gene lookup returns CDR1 LNHDA and CDR2 SQIVND (reference sequence). The full variable domain, completed using reference TRBV19 and TRBJ1-5, is DGGITQSPKYLFRKEGQNVTLSCEQNLNHDAMYWYRQDPGQGLRLIYYSQIVNDFQKGDIAEGYSVSREKKESFPLTVTSAQKNPTAFYLCASSTKRTGLSNQPQHFGDGTRLSIL.

V usage is TRBV12-3 or TRBV12-4 and J usage is TRBJ2-1; no clear D. The CDR3 length is 12 residues. Trimming took 3 bases from V and 7 from J, leaving 7 bases between them. This CDR3 is CASSFSGNEQFF. The CDR3 DNA reads as TGTGCCAGCAGTTTCTCCGGGAATGAGCAGTTCTTC.